The 27 T cell receptor beta chains below come from one sample, sequenced in a study of beta chain features in type 1 diabetes. Expressed TCRB transcripts got sequenced, as all isolated RNA was reverse transcribed. Libraries were prepared by immunoSEQ multiplex PCR; TCRdb keeps only in-frame clonotypes and omits some of them. The sample has about 150,000 clones, roughly 10% seen once. These TCRs are of unknown antigen specificity. Points from the study as a whole: Patients with Type 1 diabetes showed moderately but significantly shorter TCRB CDR3s in all four CD4+ subsets.

Sequenced material: central memory CD4+ T cells from blood. The receptors stem from a woman aged 30 to 39 with type 1 diabetes.

The chain recombines TRBV20-1 with TRBJ2-1, with no clear D. This CDR3 is built from 11 residues. The germline V and J ends were trimmed by 5 bases and 6 bases, with 8 bases remaining between them. CDR1 and CDR2 (germline): DFQATT, SNEGSKA (reference sequence). The CDR3 region is CSALWLNEQFF. The CDR3, as DNA: TGCAGTGCTTTATGGCTCAATGAGCAGTTCTTC.

This clone was observed a handful of times. This rearrangement joins TRBV2 to TRBJ2-2, with D maybe TRBD1 (7 bases). Trimming shortened V by 1 base and J by 5 bases, and 17 bases separated the two germline ends. The CDR3 loop spans 17 amino acids. Germline V gene data show CDR1 as SNHLY and CDR2 as FYNNEI. CDR3 sequence: CASSEVVPAGGTGELFF. The CDR3 coding sequence is TGTGCCAGCAGTGAAGTGGTTCCGGCAGGGGGGACCGGGGAGCTGTTTTTT.

Only a few counts were recorded for this clone. This sequence joins TRBV9 and TRBJ2-3; D is perhaps TRBD1 (6 bases). Trimming took off 3 bases at V and 3 bases at J, with 8 bases between the two ends. CDR3 length: 13 residues. The germline CDR1 and CDR2 sequences are SGDLS and YYNGEE. The CDR3 spells CASSAQGTDTQYF. CDR3 DNA sequence: TGTGCCAGCAGCGCCCAGGGGACAGATACGCAGTATTTT.

This clone has more than one count but fewer than ten. The rearrangement uses TRBV14 and TRBJ2-7; 14 bases line up with TRBD2. CDR1 SGHDN and CDR2 FVKESK come from the germline V gene. This CDR3 has 15 amino acids. Trimming removed 4 bases from V and 9 bases from J; junction bases left unmatched: 8. CDR3 sequence: CASSPGLAGAEGQYF. The CDR3 DNA sequence: TGTGCCAGCAGCCCGGGACTAGCGGGAGCCGAGGGGCAGTACTTC.

CDR3 bases: TGTGCCAGCAGCTGGACAGGGGACACTGAAGCTTTCTTT. Translating gives CASSWTGDTEAFF. The V call is TRBV14, the J call TRBJ1-1; TRBD1 aligns across 9 bases. The V segment lost 5 bases and the J segment 3 bases; nucleotides outside the gene matches: 1. Germline loops: CDR1 SGHDN, CDR2 FVKESK. CDR3 length equals 13 residues.

This clone was detected many times. The chain couples TRBV25-1 to TRBJ2-5; a possible D gene is TRBD2 (5 bases). This CDR3 is 14 amino acids long. Germline V gene lookup returns CDR1 MGHDK and CDR2 SYGVNS. Trimming took off 4 bases at V and 3 bases at J, with 12 bases between the two ends. CDR3 region: CASSGYKEEETQYF. The DNA of the CDR3 is TGTGCCAGCAGTGGCTACAAGGAGGAAGAGACCCAGTACTTC.

V usage is TRBV27 and J usage is TRBJ1-4; D is possibly TRBD1 (5 bases). Germline V CDR1 and CDR2: MNHEY, SMNVEV (reference sequence). V was pared by 8 bases and J by 5 bases, with 15 bases between. The CDR3 contains 14 residues. The CDR3 nucleotides are TGTGCCAGCGCACTGACAGAGACAAATGAAAAACTGTTTTTT. Translating it yields CASALTETNEKLFF.

The genes are TRBV9 and TRBJ2-1, with 7 bases fitting TRBD1. From germline, CDR1 is SGDLS and CDR2 YYNGEE. With 4 bases clipped from V and 3 bases from J, the junction kept 7 bases outside the gene matches. The CDR3 covers 15 residues. The CDR3 DNA reads as TGTGCCAGCAGCCCGACAGGGACCCTCTACAATGAGCAGTTCTTC. Amino acid sequence: CASSPTGTLYNEQFF.

The chain is built from TRBV18 and TRBJ2-1; TRBD2 is a possible D gene (6 bases). The V gene's germline CDR1 is KGHSH and CDR2 LQKENI. CDR3 length: 15 residues. Trimming removed 2 bases from V and 8 bases from J, with 16 bases in between. The CDR3 here is CASSPAEGRGDEQFF. In DNA, the CDR3 is TGTGCCAGCTCACCAGCGGAGGGAAGAGGCGATGAGCAGTTCTTC.

The V gene is TRBV5-1, the J gene TRBJ1-1; D ambiguous. The CDR3 is made up of 13 amino acids. Germline lookup yields CDR1 SGHRS and CDR2 YFSETQ. The V gene lost 7 bases and the J gene lost 4 bases, with 14 bases spanning the gap. CDR3 coding DNA: TGCGCCAGCCGAGTCGGCCCAGGCACTGAAGCTTTCTTT. This encodes CASRVGPGTEAFF. The full variable domain, in which reference TRBV5-1 and TRBJ1-1 provide the parts outside the CDR3, is KAGVTQTPRYLIKTRGQQVTLSCSPISGHRSVSWYQQTPGQGLQFLFEYFSETQRNKGNFPGRFSGRQFSNSRSEMNVSTLELGDSALYLCASRVGPGTEAFFGQGTRLTVV.

V and J are TRBV7-2 and TRBJ1-2, with 7 bases identical to TRBD1. Germline V gene sequence: CDR1 SGHTA, CDR2 FQGNSA. With 2 bases clipped from V and 8 bases from J, the junction kept 11 bases outside the gene matches. The CDR3 covers 15 residues. DNA of the CDR3: TGTGCCAGCAGCTTATTAGTCACAGGGGCAGTGGGCTACACCTTC. The encoded protein is CASSLLVTGAVGYTF.

The J gene is TRBJ1-1, the V gene TRBV27; D gene unclear. The CDR3 loop spans 13 amino acids. Per the germline V gene, CDR1 is MNHEY and CDR2 is SMNVEV (reference sequence). Deletions cut 3 bases from V and 1 base from J, with 6 bases between. The CDR3 sequence is CASSLLANTEAFF. The CDR3 DNA reads TGTGCCAGCAGTTTGTTGGCGAACACTGAAGCTTTCTTT.

In its sample, this clone was seen a few times. V usage is TRBV7-3 and J usage is TRBJ2-7; 7 nucleotides match TRBD2. The trim removed 1 base at V and 6 bases at J, leaving 9 bases unmatched. Germline V gene data show CDR1 as SGHTA and CDR2 as FQGTGA. This CDR3 contains 15 residues. CDR3 coding DNA: TGTGCCAGCAGCTTAAATTCGGCGGGAGTTGGCGAGCAGTACTTC. Its translation is CASSLNSAGVGEQYF. Using reference TRBV7-3 and TRBJ2-7 for the parts outside the CDR3, the full variable domain is GAGVSQTPSNKVTEKGKYVELRCDPISGHTALYWYRQSLGQGPEFLIYFQGTGAADDSGLPNDRFFAVRPEGSVSTLKIQRTERGDSAVYLCASSLNSAGVGEQYFGPGTRLTVT.

This clone was detected a few times. The J gene is TRBJ1-5, the V gene TRBV4-1; 8 bases map to TRBD1. CDR3 length: 16 amino acids. Germline V gene data show CDR1 as MGHRA and CDR2 as YSYEKL. V shed 4 bases, J shed 1 base, and the junction held 6 bases outside the gene matches. CDR3 sequence: CASSRDRGISNQPQHF. As DNA, the CDR3 is TGCGCCAGCAGCCGAGACAGGGGCATAAGCAATCAGCCCCAGCATTTT.

The chain couples TRBV28 to TRBJ2-7, with D tentatively TRBD1 (6 bases). The CDR3 consists of 15 residues. Between the trimmed V and J ends, which lost 7 bases and 3 bases, there was a span of 19 bases. The germline CDR1 and CDR2 sequences are MDHEN and SYDVKM. Here the CDR3 reads CASTGPQGINYEQYF. The DNA for the CDR3 is TGTGCCAGCACCGGCCCCCAGGGGATCAACTACGAGCAGTACTTC.

This clone came up a few times. This chain links TRBV7-9 with TRBJ1-1, with D tentatively TRBD1 (6 bases). Trimming left V 5 bases short and J 5 bases short, with 27 bases between. This CDR3 is 18 amino acids long. Germline V lookup: CDR1 SEHNR, CDR2 FQNEAQ (reference sequence). CDR3 sequence reads: CASSHQMPGRGGWTEAFF. The CDR3, as DNA: TGTGCCAGCAGCCATCAAATGCCGGGAAGGGGGGGGTGGACTGAAGCTTTCTTT.

The gene calls are TRBV30 and TRBJ2-7, with a tentative D call TRBD2 (7 bases). Per the germline V gene, CDR1 is GTSNPN and CDR2 is SVGIG (reference sequence). The CDR3 runs 13 residues. V dropped 5 bases and J dropped 4 bases, with 15 bases sitting between them. CDR3 loop: CAWLPGEGYEQYF. As DNA, the CDR3 is TGTGCCTGGCTCCCAGGGGAGGGGTACGAGCAGTACTTC.

This clone showed up just a few times. This chain connects TRBV7-9 to TRBJ2-3; 11 bases are shared with TRBD1. Per the germline V gene, CDR1 is SEHNR and CDR2 is FQNEAQ (reference sequence). The V and J ends lost 4 bases and 5 bases, in that order; junction bases with no gene match: 5. This CDR3 spans 15 amino acids. CDR3 residues: CASSSRTGGLDTQYF. The CDR3 DNA follows: TGTGCCAGCAGCTCCCGGACAGGGGGCTTAGATACGCAGTATTTT.

To note about this clone: Within the sample, other DNA sequences also encode this same CDR3. The rearrangement links TRBV6-5 to TRBJ2-1; 7 bases match TRBD2. The CDR3 sequence is 15 residues long. V gave up 3 bases and J gave up 4 bases; unmatched junction bases: 6. Germline CDR1 reads MNHEY; CDR2 reads SVGAGI. The CDR3: CASSYSAGTYNEQFF. CDR3 in DNA: TGTGCCAGCAGTTATTCAGCGGGAACTTACAATGAGCAGTTCTTC.

This chain uses TRBV2 with TRBJ2-3, with a tentative D call TRBD2 (5 bases). CDR3 size: 16 residues. V was cut by 0 bases and J by 4 bases, with 14 bases left in between. Germline values: CDR1 SNHLY, CDR2 FYNNEI. The CDR3 DNA sequence: TGTGCCAGCAGTGAAGCCGAGGGAGCCGGGGCAGATACGCAGTATTTT. Its protein product is CASSEAEGAGADTQYF. Full variable domain (missing parts from reference TRBV2 and TRBJ2-3): EPEVTQTPSHQVTQMGQEVILRCVPISNHLYFYWYRQILGQKVEFLVSFYNNEISEKSEIFDDQFSVERPDGSNFTLKIRSTKLEDSAMYFCASSEAEGAGADTQYFGPGTRLTVL.

The V call is TRBV7-2, the J call TRBJ2-5, with 7 positions matching TRBD1. The CDR3 is made up of 14 amino acids. Trimming at V came to 3 bases and at J to 4 bases, leaving 5 bases not matched to a gene. Per the germline V gene, CDR1 is SGHTA and CDR2 is FQGNSA. The CDR3 DNA follows: TGTGCCAGCAGCTTGACAGGGTATGGAGAGACCCAGTACTTC. It codes for CASSLTGYGETQYF. Complete variable domain (other parts from reference TRBV7-2 and TRBJ2-5): GAGVSQSPSNKVTEKGKDVELRCDPISGHTALYWYRQSLGQGLEFLIYFQGNSAPDKSGLPSDRFSAERTGGSVSTLTIQRTQQEDSAVYLCASSLTGYGETQYFGPGTRLLVL.

The CDR3 DNA reads TGTGCCAGCAGCACCGGGACTAGCGGGGTGTACGAGCAGTACTTC. As protein: CASSTGTSGVYEQYF. The rearrangement links TRBV9 to TRBJ2-7; 13 bases agree with TRBD2. The V gene end was trimmed by 4 bases and the J gene end by 4 bases; junction bases not matched to a gene: 5. CDR3 length: 15 amino acids. Germline values: CDR1 SGDLS, CDR2 YYNGEE.

The table lists this clone with a few counts. This sequence joins TRBV5-1 and TRBJ1-2; maybe TRBD1 (6 bases). Trimming shortened V by 5 bases and J by 2 bases, and 13 bases separated the two germline ends. The CDR3 covers 14 residues. Germline values: CDR1 SGHRS, CDR2 YFSETQ. CDR3 in amino acids: CASRPDRSNYGYTF. The CDR3, as DNA: TGCGCCAGCAGGCCCGACAGGTCCAACTATGGCTACACCTTC.

V usage is TRBV19 and J usage is TRBJ2-3; 12 positions agree with TRBD1. CDR3 length: 16 amino acids. J was trimmed by 2 bases and V by 7 bases; bases with no gene match: 7. Germline V lookup: CDR1 LNHDA, CDR2 SQIVND (reference sequence). The CDR3 nucleotides are TGTGCCAGTAAGCGGGGGACAGGGGGCCTCACAGATACGCAGTATTTT. This gives the protein CASKRGTGGLTDTQYF.

The chain recombines TRBV4-1 with TRBJ2-1, with D unresolved. CDR3 length equals 17 residues. The V and J ends lost 0 bases and 0 bases respectively, with 12 bases between them. Germline CDR1 MGHRA, CDR2 YSYEKL. In nucleotides, the CDR3 is TGCGCCAGCAGCCAAGATCCCCGATCGAGCTCCTACAATGAGCAGTTCTTC. Encoded protein: CASSQDPRSSSYNEQFF.

This clone was recorded at least ten times. Additional DNA sequences in this sample encode the identical CDR3. The V gene is TRBV9, the J gene TRBJ2-1, with D possibly TRBD1 on 5 matching bases. This CDR3 region has 15 residues. The V gene lost 0 bases and the J gene lost 2 bases, with 9 bases spanning the gap. Germline-derived CDR1 and CDR2 are SGDLS and YYNGEE. CDR3 in amino acids: CASSVGQGTYNEQFF. For the CDR3, the DNA is TGTGCCAGCAGCGTAGGGCAGGGCACCTACAATGAGCAGTTCTTC.

About this clone itself: This sample also contains other DNA sequences that code for the same CDR3. The V call is TRBV7-3, the J call TRBJ2-5; TRBD2 agrees at 8 bases. This CDR3 has 13 residues. V dropped 5 bases and J dropped 1; count of bases not matched to a gene: 0. CDR1 is SGHTA and CDR2 is FQGTGA in the germline V gene. The chain's CDR3 is CASSTSGQETQYF. CDR3 DNA sequence: TGTGCCAGCAGCACTAGCGGCCAAGAGACCCAGTACTTC.